The source of this T cell receptor beta chain is a study of blood T cell repertoires in COVID-19. The CDR3 sequence is 18 residues long. Germline CDR1 LGHNA, CDR2 YSLEER. The ends were cut back, 0 bases at V and 3 bases at J, with 18 bases in the middle. Here immunoSEQ multiplex PCR was the method, and the copy in TCRdb shows in-frame clones only, minus some. Counted here are tens of thousands of clones, roughly 85% occurring once; the ten biggest clones make up approximately 3.8%. V is TRBV4-3 and J is TRBJ2-1; possible D gene TRBD2, 5 bases. The sample consisted of peripheral blood. The receptor comes from a man aged 55 to 70 with acute or convalescent COVID-19. This CDR3 is CASSQDAPLAGFYNEQFF. The DNA of the CDR3 is TGCGCCAGCAGCCAAGATGCCCCTCTAGCTGGCTTCTACAATGAGCAGTTCTTC.